The T cell receptor (beta chain) under discussion was sequenced for a study of cytomegalovirus exposure and HLA in healthy donors. The germline CDR1 and CDR2 sequences are SGDLS and YYNGEE. V lost 0 bases and J lost 0, with 7 bases in between. CDR3 length equals 15 residues. This clone was recorded once. What it binds is not known. This PCR relied on a set of 60 Vbeta primers and 13 Jbeta primers. The table came from immunoSEQ multiplex PCR; TCRdb's copy has only in-frame clones and leaves some out. The sample has 85,000 to 130,000 clones, roughly three quarters seen once. Broader study findings: The authors later found most CMV-associated TCR beta chains appeared HLA-restricted. A later examination showed that TCR association rates differed by HLA locus, with DRB1 most and HLA-C fewest. Available immune exposure information covered CMV serostatus only.

The source material was PBMCs. The chain recombines TRBV9 with TRBJ2-1; D gene ambiguous. The TCR was taken from a woman aged 45-60 years in good health and CMV-seropositive. The CDR3 spells CASSVGLSSYNEQFF. In nucleotides, the CDR3 is TGTGCCAGCAGCGTAGGTCTTAGCTCCTACAATGAGCAGTTCTTC.